This T cell receptor (beta chain) was sequenced for a study of post-analysis software for immune sequencing data. Study details: The study covered relapsing-remitting, secondary progressive and progressive-relapsing courses of multiple sclerosis. Findings of the study overall: In patients, about five TRBV segments were more frequent than in controls, with TRBV5-6, TRBV5-1 and TRBV20-1 among them. Significantly decreased normalized Chao1 diversity was recorded for multiple sclerosis patients relative to controls. Under the F measure, samples that were prepared in one batch clustered strongly together.

The CDR3 runs to 13 residues. CDR1 is SQVTM, CDR2 ANQGSEA, per germline. V was pared by 3 bases and J by 6 bases, with 14 bases between. This clonotype was seen a few times. The antigen remains undetermined. Incorporated into the TCR beta cDNA libraries were unique molecular identifiers, which served to reduce PCR and sequencing biases. Some 500,000 cDNA molecules were recovered from an input of about 1 to 10 million T cells. TCRdb re-called the PCR reads with MiXCR, one entry per CDR3 protein. This table holds 450,000 to 700,000 distinct CDR3 sequences, roughly 45% found once. This receptor was identified in a girl between 10 and 17 years old with multiple sclerosis. The sequencing sample was made of blood. V usage is TRBV29-1 and J usage is TRBJ1-2; D unclear. The CDR3 region has the DNA TGCAGCGTTGAGAGTTTCCCCCCCCATGGCTACACCTTC. As protein: CSVESFPPHGYTF.